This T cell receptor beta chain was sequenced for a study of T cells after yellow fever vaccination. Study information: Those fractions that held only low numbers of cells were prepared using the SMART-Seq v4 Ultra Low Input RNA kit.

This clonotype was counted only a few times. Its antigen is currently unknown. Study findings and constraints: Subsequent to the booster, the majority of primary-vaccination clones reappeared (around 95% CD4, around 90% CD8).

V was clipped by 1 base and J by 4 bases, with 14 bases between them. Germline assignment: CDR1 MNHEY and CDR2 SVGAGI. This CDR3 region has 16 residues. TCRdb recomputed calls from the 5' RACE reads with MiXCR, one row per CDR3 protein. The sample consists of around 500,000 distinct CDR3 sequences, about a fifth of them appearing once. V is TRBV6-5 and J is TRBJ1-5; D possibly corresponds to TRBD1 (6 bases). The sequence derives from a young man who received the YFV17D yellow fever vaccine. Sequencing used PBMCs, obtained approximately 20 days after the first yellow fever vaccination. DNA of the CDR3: TGTGCCAGCAGTTACTATTTTAGGGGGTCTAATCAGCCCCAGCATTTT. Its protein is CASSYYFRGSNQPQHF.